The clone carrying this T cell receptor (beta chain) was detected a few times. Its antigen is currently unknown. This entry is derived from a study of T cell responses to AZD1222 COVID-19 vaccine. Study-level points and caveats: Breadth and depth of Spike-specific TCRs rose after two AZD1222 doses. A mostly white British donor set with more females was recruited, and clonal diversity was possibly underestimated.

J was trimmed by 0 bases and V by 3 bases; bases with no gene match: 4. The CDR3 has 15 residues. Per the germline V gene, CDR1 is SGDLS and CDR2 is YYNGEE. TCRdb keeps only in-frame clones here, not all; method: immunoSEQ multiplex PCR. The table includes some 120,000 clones, 85% to 90% detected once. The TCR was taken from an adult in good health. The sequencing here drew on peripheral blood, taken on day 0 of AZD1222 vaccination. The chain uses TRBV9 and TRBJ2-3; 7 nucleotides match TRBD1. The chain's CDR3 is CASSATGFSTDTQYF. The CDR3, as DNA: TGTGCCAGCAGCGCGACAGGGTTTAGCACAGATACGCAGTATTTT.